Listed below are T cell receptor beta chains from one sample, sequenced in a study of blood T cell repertoires in COVID-19. Using immunoSEQ multiplex PCR, the repertoire was profiled, and TCRdb retains in-frame clones only, with some absent. The sample comprises 150,000 to 200,000 clones, about 87% of which are singletons, and around 3.9% rests with the top ten. Sequenced: peripheral blood. Receptors originate from an older woman who had recovered from COVID-19. Both conserved end residues are part of each CDR3. D genes are given only for firm matches. Size is stated for part of the rows, as once, few or many counts, or as a class when the clone is expanded.

d_gene: TRBD1
j_gene: TRBJ2-5
abundance: -
v_gene: TRBV3-1/TRBV3-2
CDR3aa: CASSLDRGRGETQYF
CDR3nt: TGTGCCAGCAGCCTCGACAGGGGGCGGGGCGAGACCCAGTACTTC

d_gene: -
j_gene: TRBJ2-5
abundance: -
v_gene: TRBV4-1
CDR3aa: CASSLGTVQETQYF
CDR3nt: TGCGCCAGCAGCCTGGGGACTGTTCAAGAGACCCAGTACTTC

d_gene: -
j_gene: TRBJ2-5
abundance: -
v_gene: TRBV5-6
CDR3aa: CASRRHRGTQYF
CDR3nt: TGTGCCAGCAGGCGCCATAGGGGGACCCAGTACTTC

d_gene: -
j_gene: TRBJ1-2
abundance: -
v_gene: TRBV11-2
CDR3aa: CASSLDLALYNYGYTF
CDR3nt: TGTGCCAGCAGCTTAGATCTAGCTCTTTACAACTATGGCTACACCTTC

d_gene: -
j_gene: TRBJ1-6
abundance: -
v_gene: TRBV25-1
CDR3aa: CASSRVGSPLHF
CDR3nt: TGTGCCAGCAGTCGGGTTGGTTCACCCCTCCACTTT

d_gene: TRBD1
j_gene: TRBJ1-1
abundance: -
v_gene: TRBV6-6
CDR3aa: CASSGRDRGPTEAFF
CDR3nt: TGTGCCAGCAGCGGACGGGACAGGGGGCCGACTGAAGCTTTCTTT

d_gene: -
j_gene: TRBJ1-1
abundance: once
v_gene: TRBV10-1
CDR3aa: CASSESGPGDTEAFF
CDR3nt: TGCGCCAGCAGTGAGTCGGGCCCCGGCGACACTGAAGCTTTCTTT

d_gene: -
j_gene: TRBJ1-1
abundance: -
v_gene: TRBV6-5
CDR3aa: CASSSNKNTEAFF
CDR3nt: TGTGCCAGCAGTTCCAACAAAAACACTGAAGCTTTCTTT

d_gene: TRBD2
j_gene: TRBJ2-5
abundance: -
v_gene: TRBV24-1
CDR3aa: CATSDFSTSGVGTQYF
CDR3nt: TGTGCCACCAGTGATTTCAGTACTAGCGGGGTCGGGACCCAGTACTTC

d_gene: -
j_gene: TRBJ2-2
abundance: -
v_gene: TRBV18
CDR3aa: CASSPPAGWNTGELFF
CDR3nt: TGTGCCAGCTCACCACCGGCGGGGTGGAACACCGGGGAGCTGTTTTTT

d_gene: TRBD2
j_gene: TRBJ2-1
abundance: -
v_gene: TRBV6-5
CDR3aa: CASRKGRGGNNEQFF
CDR3nt: TGTGCCAGCCGCAAGGGGCGGGGGGGAAACAATGAGCAGTTCTTC

d_gene: -
j_gene: TRBJ2-5
abundance: -
v_gene: TRBV3-1/TRBV3-2
CDR3aa: CASSQGVGGETQYF
CDR3nt: TGTGCCAGCAGCCAAGGGGTGGGCGGGGAGACCCAGTACTTC

d_gene: -
j_gene: TRBJ1-5
abundance: -
v_gene: TRBV5-6
CDR3aa: CASSFTGRGSPQHF
CDR3nt: TGTGCCAGCAGCTTTACAGGGAGAGGTTCGCCCCAGCATTTT

d_gene: -
j_gene: TRBJ2-7
abundance: -
v_gene: TRBV5-5
CDR3aa: CASSLAPGPYEQYF
CDR3nt: TGTGCCAGCAGCTTGGCCCCTGGCCCCTACGAGCAGTACTTC

d_gene: -
j_gene: TRBJ1-1
abundance: -
v_gene: TRBV12-3/TRBV12-4
CDR3aa: CASSFFSTEAFF
CDR3nt: TGTGCCAGCAGTTTCTTTTCCACTGAAGCTTTCTTT

d_gene: -
j_gene: TRBJ2-5
abundance: few
v_gene: TRBV7-2
CDR3aa: CASSIDYQETQYF
CDR3nt: TGTGCCAGCAGCATCGACTACCAAGAGACCCAGTACTTC

d_gene: TRBD1
j_gene: TRBJ1-2
abundance: -
v_gene: TRBV20-1
CDR3aa: CSASKGQGFWYGYTF
CDR3nt: TGCAGTGCTAGTAAGGGACAGGGATTTTGGTATGGCTACACCTTC

d_gene: TRBD1
j_gene: TRBJ1-2
abundance: -
v_gene: TRBV28
CDR3aa: CASSLRGQARGYTF
CDR3nt: TGTGCCAGCAGTCTACGGGGACAGGCAAGGGGCTACACCTTC

d_gene: TRBD1
j_gene: TRBJ1-2
abundance: -
v_gene: TRBV6-2/TRBV6-3
CDR3aa: CASSTPGQGLGYTF
CDR3nt: TGTGCCAGCAGCACCCCCGGACAGGGGTTGGGCTACACCTTC

d_gene: TRBD1
j_gene: TRBJ1-2
abundance: -
v_gene: TRBV30
CDR3aa: CAWSAIGTVNYGYTF
CDR3nt: TGTGCCTGGAGTGCCATCGGGACAGTTAACTATGGCTACACCTTC

d_gene: -
j_gene: TRBJ2-3
abundance: -
v_gene: TRBV6-4
CDR3aa: CASITGSGTQYF
CDR3nt: TGTGCCAGCATAACGGGGTCCGGTACGCAGTATTTT

d_gene: TRBD1
j_gene: TRBJ1-1
abundance: -
v_gene: TRBV4-2
CDR3aa: CASSQGYPAGGTEAFF
CDR3nt: TGTGCCAGCAGCCAAGGGTATCCGGCAGGGGGCACTGAAGCTTTCTTT

d_gene: -
j_gene: TRBJ2-1
abundance: -
v_gene: TRBV24-1
CDR3aa: CATSDLQAGYNEQFF
CDR3nt: TGTGCCACCAGTGATTTGCAGGCAGGGTACAATGAGCAGTTCTTC

d_gene: -
j_gene: TRBJ1-2
abundance: -
v_gene: TRBV4-2
CDR3aa: CASSLAPGVDYGYTF
CDR3nt: TGTGCCAGCAGCCTTGCGCCCGGTGTCGACTATGGCTACACCTTC

d_gene: TRBD1
j_gene: TRBJ2-7
abundance: -
v_gene: TRBV11-1
CDR3aa: CASSFLQGVSYEQYF
CDR3nt: TGTGCCAGCAGCTTTCTACAGGGGGTCTCCTACGAGCAGTACTTC

d_gene: TRBD2
j_gene: TRBJ2-1
abundance: -
v_gene: TRBV7-9
CDR3aa: CASSLGAGGGPYNEQFF
CDR3nt: TGTGCCAGCAGCTTAGGGGCCGGGGGGGGCCCCTACAATGAGCAGTTCTTC

d_gene: -
j_gene: TRBJ1-3
abundance: -
v_gene: TRBV19
CDR3aa: CASSIRGNGDTIYF
CDR3nt: TGTGCCAGTAGTATTAGGGGCAACGGCGACACCATATATTTT

d_gene: TRBD1
j_gene: TRBJ1-5
abundance: -
v_gene: TRBV3-1/TRBV3-2
CDR3aa: CASSQAGGRNQPQHF
CDR3nt: TGTGCCAGCAGCCAAGCAGGGGGCCGCAATCAGCCCCAGCATTTT